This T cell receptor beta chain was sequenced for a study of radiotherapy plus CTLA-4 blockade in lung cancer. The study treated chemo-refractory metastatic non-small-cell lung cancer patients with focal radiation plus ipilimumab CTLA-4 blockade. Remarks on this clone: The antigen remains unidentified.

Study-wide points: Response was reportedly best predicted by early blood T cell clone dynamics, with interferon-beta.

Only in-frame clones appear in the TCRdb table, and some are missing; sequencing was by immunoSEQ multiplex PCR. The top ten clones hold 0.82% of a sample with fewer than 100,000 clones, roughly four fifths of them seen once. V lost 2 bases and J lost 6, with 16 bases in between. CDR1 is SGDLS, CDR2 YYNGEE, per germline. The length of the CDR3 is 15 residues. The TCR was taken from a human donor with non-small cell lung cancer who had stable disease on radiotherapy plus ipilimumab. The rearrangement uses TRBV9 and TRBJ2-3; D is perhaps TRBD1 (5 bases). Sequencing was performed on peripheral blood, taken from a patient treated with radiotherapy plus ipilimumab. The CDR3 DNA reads TGTGCCAGCAGCGTTCAAACAGGTGGCTCGGATACGCAGTATTTT. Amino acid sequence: CASSVQTGGSDTQYF.